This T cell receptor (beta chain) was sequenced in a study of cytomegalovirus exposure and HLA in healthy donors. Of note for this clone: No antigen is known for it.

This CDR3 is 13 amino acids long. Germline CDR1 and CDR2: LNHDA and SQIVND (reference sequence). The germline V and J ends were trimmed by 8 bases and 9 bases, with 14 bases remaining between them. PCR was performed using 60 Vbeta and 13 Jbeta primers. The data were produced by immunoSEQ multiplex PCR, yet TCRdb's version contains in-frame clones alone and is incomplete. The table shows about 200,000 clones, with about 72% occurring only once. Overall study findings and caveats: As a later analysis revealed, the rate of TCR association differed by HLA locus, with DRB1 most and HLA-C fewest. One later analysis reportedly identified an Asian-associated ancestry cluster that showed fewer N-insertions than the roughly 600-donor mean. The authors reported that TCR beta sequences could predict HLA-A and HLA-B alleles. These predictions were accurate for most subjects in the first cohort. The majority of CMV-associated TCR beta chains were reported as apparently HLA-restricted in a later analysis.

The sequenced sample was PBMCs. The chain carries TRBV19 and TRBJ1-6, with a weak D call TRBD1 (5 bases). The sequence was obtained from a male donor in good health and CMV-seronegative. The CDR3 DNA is TGTGCCAGTTCGCAGGGCGATGGTTCACCCCTCCACTTT. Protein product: CASSQGDGSPLHF.